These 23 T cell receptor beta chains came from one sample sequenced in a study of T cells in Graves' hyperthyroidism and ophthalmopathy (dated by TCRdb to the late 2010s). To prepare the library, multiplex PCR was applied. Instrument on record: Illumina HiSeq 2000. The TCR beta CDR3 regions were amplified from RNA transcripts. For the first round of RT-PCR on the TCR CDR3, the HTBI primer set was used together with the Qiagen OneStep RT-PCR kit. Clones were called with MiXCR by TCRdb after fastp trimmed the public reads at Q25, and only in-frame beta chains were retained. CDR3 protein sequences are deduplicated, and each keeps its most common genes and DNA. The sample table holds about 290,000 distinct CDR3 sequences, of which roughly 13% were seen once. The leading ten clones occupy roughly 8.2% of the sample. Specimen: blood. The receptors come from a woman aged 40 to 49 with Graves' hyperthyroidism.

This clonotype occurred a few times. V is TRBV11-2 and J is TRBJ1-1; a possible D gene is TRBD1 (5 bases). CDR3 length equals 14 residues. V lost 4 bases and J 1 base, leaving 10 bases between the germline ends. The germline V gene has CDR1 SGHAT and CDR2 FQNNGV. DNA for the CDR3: TGTGCCAGCAGCTGGGCGGGGGGGAACACTGAAGCTTTCTTT. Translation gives CASSWAGGNTEAFF. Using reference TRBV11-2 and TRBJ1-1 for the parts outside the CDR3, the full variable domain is EAGVAQSPRYKIIEKRQSVAFWCNPISGHATLYWYQQILGQGPKLLIQFQNNGVVDDSQLPKDRFSAERLKGVDSTLKIQPAKLEDSAVYLCASSWAGGNTEAFFGQGTRLTVV.

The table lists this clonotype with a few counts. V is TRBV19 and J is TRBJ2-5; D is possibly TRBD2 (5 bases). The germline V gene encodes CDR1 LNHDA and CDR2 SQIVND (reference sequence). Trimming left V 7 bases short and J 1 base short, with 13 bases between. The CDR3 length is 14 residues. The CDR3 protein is CASMRVGGQETQYF. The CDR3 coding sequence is TGTGCCAGTATGAGAGTCGGAGGCCAAGAGACCCAGTACTTC.

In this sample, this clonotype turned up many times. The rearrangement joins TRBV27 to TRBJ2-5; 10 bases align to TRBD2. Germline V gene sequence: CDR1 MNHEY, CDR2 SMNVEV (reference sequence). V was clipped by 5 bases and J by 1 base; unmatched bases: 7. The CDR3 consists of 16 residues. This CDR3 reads CASSLTSGTTQETQYF. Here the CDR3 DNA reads TGTGCCAGCAGTCTCACTAGCGGGACGACCCAAGAGACCCAGTACTTC.

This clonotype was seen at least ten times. In DNA form, the CDR3 reads TGTGCCAGCAGCTTAGGAGGATCTTTAGCCAAAAACATTCAGTACTTC. It encodes CASSLGGSLAKNIQYF. This chain uses TRBV7-2 with TRBJ2-4; the D is unclear. Germline-derived CDR1 and CDR2 are SGHTA and FQGNSA. CDR3 size: 16 residues. V was pared by 1 base and J by 0 bases, with 10 bases between. Full variable domain (missing parts from reference TRBV7-2 and TRBJ2-4): GAGVSQSPSNKVTEKGKDVELRCDPISGHTALYWYRQSLGQGLEFLIYFQGNSAPDKSGLPSDRFSAERTGGSVSTLTIQRTQQEDSAVYLCASSLGGSLAKNIQYFGAGTRLSVL.

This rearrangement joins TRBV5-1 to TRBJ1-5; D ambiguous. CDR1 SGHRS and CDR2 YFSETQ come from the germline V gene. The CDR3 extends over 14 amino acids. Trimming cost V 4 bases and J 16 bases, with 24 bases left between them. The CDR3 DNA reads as TGCGCCAGCAGCGTCAGTGGTGGTGGCTCTGAGGAACATTTT. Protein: CASSVSGGGSEEHF.

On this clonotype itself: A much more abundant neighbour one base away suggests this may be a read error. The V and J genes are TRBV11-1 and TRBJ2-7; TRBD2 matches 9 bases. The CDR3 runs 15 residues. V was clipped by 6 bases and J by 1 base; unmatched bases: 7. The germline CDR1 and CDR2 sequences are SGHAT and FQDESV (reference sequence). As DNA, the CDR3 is TGTGCCAGCAGGACCCGACTAGCGGCTTCCTACGAGCAGTACTTC. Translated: CASRTRLAASYEQYF.

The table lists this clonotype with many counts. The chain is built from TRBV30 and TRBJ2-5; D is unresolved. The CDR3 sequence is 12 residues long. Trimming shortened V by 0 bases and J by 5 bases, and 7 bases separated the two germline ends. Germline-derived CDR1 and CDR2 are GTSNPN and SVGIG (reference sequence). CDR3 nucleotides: TGTGCCTGGAGTGTAAGGTTTGAGACCCAGTACTTC. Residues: CAWSVRFETQYF.

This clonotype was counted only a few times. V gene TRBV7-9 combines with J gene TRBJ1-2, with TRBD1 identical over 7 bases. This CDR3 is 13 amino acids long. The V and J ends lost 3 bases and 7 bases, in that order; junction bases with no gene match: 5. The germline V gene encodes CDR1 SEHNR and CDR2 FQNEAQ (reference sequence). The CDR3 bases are TGTGCCAGCAGCTTTTGGACAGGCCTTGGCTACACCTTC. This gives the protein CASSFWTGLGYTF. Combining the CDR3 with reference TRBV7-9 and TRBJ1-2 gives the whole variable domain DTGVSQNPRHKITKRGQNVTFRCDPISEHNRLYWYRQTLGQGPEFLTYFQNEAQLEKSRLLSDRFSAERPKGSFSTLEIQRTEQGDSAMYLCASSFWTGLGYTFGSGTRLTVV.

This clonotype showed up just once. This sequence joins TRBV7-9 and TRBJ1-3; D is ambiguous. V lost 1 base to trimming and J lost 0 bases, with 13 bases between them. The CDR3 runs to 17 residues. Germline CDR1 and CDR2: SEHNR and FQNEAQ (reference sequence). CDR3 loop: CASSLESLSVSGNTIYF. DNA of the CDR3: TGTGCCAGCAGCTTAGAAAGTTTATCGGTCTCTGGAAACACCATATATTTT.

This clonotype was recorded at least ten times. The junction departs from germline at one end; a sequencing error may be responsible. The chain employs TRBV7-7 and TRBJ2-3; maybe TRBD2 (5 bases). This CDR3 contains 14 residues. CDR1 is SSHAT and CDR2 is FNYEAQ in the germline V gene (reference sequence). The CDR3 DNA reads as TGTGCTAGCAGCTTAGATGGGAGCCTAGATACGCAGTATTTT. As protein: CASSLDGSLDTQYF.

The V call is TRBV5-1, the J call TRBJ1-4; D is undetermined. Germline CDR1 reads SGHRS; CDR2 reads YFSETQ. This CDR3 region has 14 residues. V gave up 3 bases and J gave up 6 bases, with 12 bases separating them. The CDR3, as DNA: TGCGCCAGCAGCTCCGGGGTCTCTTATGAAAAACTGTTTTTT. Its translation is CASSSGVSYEKLFF.

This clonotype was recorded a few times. The CDR3 sequence is CASSAPGDPTDTQYF. CDR3 DNA: TGTGCCAGCAGCGCCCCGGGGGACCCCACAGATACGCAGTATTTT. This chain uses TRBV11-2 with TRBJ2-3; TRBD2 is a possible D gene (6 bases). This CDR3 is 15 amino acids long. CDR1 is SGHAT, CDR2 FQNNGV, per germline. V dropped 5 bases and J dropped 2 bases, with 14 bases sitting between them.

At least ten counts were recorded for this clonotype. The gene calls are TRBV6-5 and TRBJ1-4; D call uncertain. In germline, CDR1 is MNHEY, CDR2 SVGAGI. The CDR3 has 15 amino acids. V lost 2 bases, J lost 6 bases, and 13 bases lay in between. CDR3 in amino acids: CASSYGFGVDEKLFF. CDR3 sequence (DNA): TGTGCCAGCAGTTACGGTTTCGGGGTTGATGAAAAACTGTTTTTT.

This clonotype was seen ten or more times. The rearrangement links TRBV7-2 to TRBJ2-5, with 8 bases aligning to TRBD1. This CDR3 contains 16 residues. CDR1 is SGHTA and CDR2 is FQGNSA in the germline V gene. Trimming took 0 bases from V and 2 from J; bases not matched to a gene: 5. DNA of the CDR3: TGTGCCAGCAGCTTAGCGCGTGGACAGGGTCAAGAGACCCAGTACTTC. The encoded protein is CASSLARGQGQETQYF.

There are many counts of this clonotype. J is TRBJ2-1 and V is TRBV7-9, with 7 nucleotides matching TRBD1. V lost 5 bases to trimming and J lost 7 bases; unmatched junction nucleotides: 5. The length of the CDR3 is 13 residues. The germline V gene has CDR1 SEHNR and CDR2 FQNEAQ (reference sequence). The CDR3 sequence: CASSHIQGNEQFF. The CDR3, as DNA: TGTGCCAGCAGCCACATACAGGGGAATGAGCAGTTCTTC.

The CDR3 bases are TGCGCCAGCAGCCAAGGGTATGGGGGAAACACAGATACGCAGTATTTT. Translated: CASSQGYGGNTDTQYF. J is TRBJ2-3 and V is TRBV4-1; either TRBD1 or TRBD2 may supply D (5 bases each). The CDR3 spans 16 residues. Germline V gene data show CDR1 as MGHRA and CDR2 as YSYEKL. The V end was cut by 1 base, the J end by 2 bases, with 13 bases between.

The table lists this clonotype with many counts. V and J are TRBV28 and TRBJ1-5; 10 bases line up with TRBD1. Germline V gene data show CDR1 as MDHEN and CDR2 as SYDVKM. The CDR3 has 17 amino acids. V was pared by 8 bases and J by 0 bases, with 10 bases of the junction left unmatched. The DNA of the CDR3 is TGTGCCAGCCTTCCGGGACAGGGGCTTTTTAGCAATCAGCCCCAGCATTTT. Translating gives CASLPGQGLFSNQPQHF.

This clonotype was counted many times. CDR3 nucleotides: TGTGCCAGCAGCTTTAGGGGACACTTGAACACTGAAGCTTTCTTT. Translation gives CASSFRGHLNTEAFF. This chain uses TRBV11-2 with TRBJ1-1; tentative D call: TRBD1 (6 bases). Trimming took off 3 bases at V and 0 bases at J, with 11 bases between the two ends. CDR3 size: 15 residues. Per germline, CDR1 SGHAT and CDR2 FQNNGV.

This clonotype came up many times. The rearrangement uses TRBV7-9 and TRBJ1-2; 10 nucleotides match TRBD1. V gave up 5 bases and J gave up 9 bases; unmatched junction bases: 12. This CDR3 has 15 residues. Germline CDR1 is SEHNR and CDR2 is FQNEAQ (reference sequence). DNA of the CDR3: TGTGCCAGCAGCCCTGGGGGAGGACAGGGGGAGAGCTACACCTTC. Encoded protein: CASSPGGGQGESYTF.

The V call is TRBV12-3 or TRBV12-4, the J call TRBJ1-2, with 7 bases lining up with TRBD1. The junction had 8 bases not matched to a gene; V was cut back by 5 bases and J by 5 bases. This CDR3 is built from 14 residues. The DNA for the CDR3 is TGTGCCAGCAGTACACGCAGGGGGACTTATGGCTACACCTTC. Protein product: CASSTRRGTYGYTF.

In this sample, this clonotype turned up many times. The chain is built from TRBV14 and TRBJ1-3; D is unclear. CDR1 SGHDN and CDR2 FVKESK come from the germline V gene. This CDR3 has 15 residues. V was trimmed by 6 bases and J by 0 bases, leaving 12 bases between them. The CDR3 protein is CASSPLIASGNTIYF. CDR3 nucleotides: TGTGCCAGCAGTCCTCTAATAGCCTCTGGAAACACCATATATTTT.

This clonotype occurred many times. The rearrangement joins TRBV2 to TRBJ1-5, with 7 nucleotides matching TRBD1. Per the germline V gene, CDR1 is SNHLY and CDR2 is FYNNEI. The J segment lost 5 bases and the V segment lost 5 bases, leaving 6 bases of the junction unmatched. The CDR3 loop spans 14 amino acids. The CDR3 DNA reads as TGTGCCAGCAGTTTTGACAGGGCCGATCAGCCCCAGCATTTT. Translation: CASSFDRADQPQHF. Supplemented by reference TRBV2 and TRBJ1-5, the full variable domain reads EPEVTQTPSHQVTQMGQEVILRCVPISNHLYFYWYRQILGQKVEFLVSFYNNEISEKSEIFDDQFSVERPDGSNFTLKIRSTKLEDSAMYFCASSFDRADQPQHFGDGTRLSIL.

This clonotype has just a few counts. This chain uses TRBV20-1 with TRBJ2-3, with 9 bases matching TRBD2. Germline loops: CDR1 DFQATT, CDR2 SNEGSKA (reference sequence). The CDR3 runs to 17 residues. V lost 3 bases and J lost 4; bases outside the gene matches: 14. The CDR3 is CSASWGIAGELSDTQYF. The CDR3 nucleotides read TGCAGTGCTAGTTGGGGGATAGCGGGAGAATTATCAGATACGCAGTATTTT.